This T cell receptor (beta chain) emerged from a study of patients and donors after allogeneic stem cell transplantation. This CDR3 region has 13 residues. The germline CDR1 and CDR2 sequences are ENHRY and SYGVKD. V was cut by 3 bases and J by 8 bases, with 13 bases left in between. Using its own MiXCR run on the RT-PCR reads, TCRdb lists one record per CDR3 protein. The table has around 170,000 distinct CDR3 sequences, approximately 24% seen once. Source material: blood, either unsorted or a sorted T cell fraction (not recorded which). The chain links TRBV10-3 to TRBJ1-2; D is undetermined. The clonotype was recovered from a human donor who was either an allogeneic HSCT recipient or a stem cell or donor lymphocyte infusion donor (not recorded which). It is not recorded whose cells these are; they may come from a transplant donor. The CDR3 here is CAISDGSPGGYTF. CDR3 in DNA: TGTGCCATCAGTGATGGCTCCCCCGGGGGCTACACCTTC.